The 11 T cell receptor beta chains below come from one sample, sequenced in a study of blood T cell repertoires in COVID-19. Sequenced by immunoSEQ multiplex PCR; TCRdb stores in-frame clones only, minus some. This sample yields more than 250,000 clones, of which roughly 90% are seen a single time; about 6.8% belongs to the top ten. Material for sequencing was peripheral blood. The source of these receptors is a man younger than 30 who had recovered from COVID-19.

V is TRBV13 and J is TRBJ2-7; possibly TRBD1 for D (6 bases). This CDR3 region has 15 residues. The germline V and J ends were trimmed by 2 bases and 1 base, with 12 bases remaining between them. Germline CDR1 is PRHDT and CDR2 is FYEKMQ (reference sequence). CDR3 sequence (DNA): TGTGCCAGCAGCTTACAGGGGAGCGTTTCCTACGAGCAGTACTTC. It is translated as CASSLQGSVSYEQYF.

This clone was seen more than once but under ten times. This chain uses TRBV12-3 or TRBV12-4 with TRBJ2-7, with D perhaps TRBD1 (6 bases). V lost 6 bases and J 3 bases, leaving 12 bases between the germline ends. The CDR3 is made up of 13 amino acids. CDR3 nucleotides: TGTGCCAGCAGCTTGCAGACAGGCTACGAGCAGTACTTC. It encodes CASSLQTGYEQYF.

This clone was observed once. The CDR3 is CASSYPGTGFSYEQYF. The CDR3 nucleotides are TGTGCCAGCAGTTACCCGGGGACAGGGTTTTCCTACGAGCAGTACTTC. V gene TRBV6-2 or TRBV6-3 combines with J gene TRBJ2-7, with TRBD1 identical over 9 bases. The germline CDR1 and CDR2 sequences are MNHEY and SVGEGT. V shed 2 bases and J 1 base; nucleotides not matched to a gene: 6. This CDR3 region has 16 residues.

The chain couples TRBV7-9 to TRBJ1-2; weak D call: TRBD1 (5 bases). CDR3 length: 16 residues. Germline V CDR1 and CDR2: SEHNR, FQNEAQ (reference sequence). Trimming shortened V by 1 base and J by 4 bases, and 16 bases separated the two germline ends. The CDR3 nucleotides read TGTGCCAGCAGCTTAGAGTTAAGGGGTACATTCTATGGCTACACCTTC. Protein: CASSLELRGTFYGYTF. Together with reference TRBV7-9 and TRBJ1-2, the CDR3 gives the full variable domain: DTGVSQNPRHKITKRGQNVTFRCDPISEHNRLYWYRQTLGQGPEFLTYFQNEAQLEKSRLLSDRFSAERPKGSFSTLEIQRTEQGDSAMYLCASSLELRGTFYGYTFGSGTRLTVV.

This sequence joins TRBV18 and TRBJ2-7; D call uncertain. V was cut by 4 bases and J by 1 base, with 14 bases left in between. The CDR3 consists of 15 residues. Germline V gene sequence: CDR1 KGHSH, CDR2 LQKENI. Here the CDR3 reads CASSLETAASYEQYF. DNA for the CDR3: TGTGCCAGCTCACTTGAGACGGCGGCTTCCTACGAGCAGTACTTC.

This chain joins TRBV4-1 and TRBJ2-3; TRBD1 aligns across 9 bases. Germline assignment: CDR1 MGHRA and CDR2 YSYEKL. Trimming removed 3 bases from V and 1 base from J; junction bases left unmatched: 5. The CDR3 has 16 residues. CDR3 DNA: TGCGCCAGCAGCCATTTACAGGGGGCGGGCACAGATACGCAGTATTTT. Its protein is CASSHLQGAGTDTQYF.

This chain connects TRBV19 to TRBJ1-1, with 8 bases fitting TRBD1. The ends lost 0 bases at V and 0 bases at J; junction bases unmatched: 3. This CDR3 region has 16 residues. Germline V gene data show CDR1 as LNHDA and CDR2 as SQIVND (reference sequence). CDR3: CASSIDVTGVNTEAFF. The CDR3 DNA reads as TGTGCCAGTAGTATAGATGTGACAGGGGTGAACACTGAAGCTTTCTTT. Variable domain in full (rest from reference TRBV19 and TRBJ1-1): DGGITQSPKYLFRKEGQNVTLSCEQNLNHDAMYWYRQDPGQGLRLIYYSQIVNDFQKGDIAEGYSVSREKKESFPLTVTSAQKNPTAFYLCASSIDVTGVNTEAFFGQGTRLTVV.

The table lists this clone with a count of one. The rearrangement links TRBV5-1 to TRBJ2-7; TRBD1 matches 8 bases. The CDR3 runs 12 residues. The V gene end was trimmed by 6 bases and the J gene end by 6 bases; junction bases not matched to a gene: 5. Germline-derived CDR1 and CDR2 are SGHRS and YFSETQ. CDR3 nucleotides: TGCGCCAGCAATCAGGGGGCGGGCGAGCAGTACTTC. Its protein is CASNQGAGEQYF.

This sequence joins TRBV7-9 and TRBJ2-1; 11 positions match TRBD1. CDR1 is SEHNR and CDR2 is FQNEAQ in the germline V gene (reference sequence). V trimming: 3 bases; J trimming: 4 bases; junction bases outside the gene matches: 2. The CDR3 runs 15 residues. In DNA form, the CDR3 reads TGTGCCAGCAGCTTCCGGGACAGGGGGTACAATGAGCAGTTCTTC. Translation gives CASSFRDRGYNEQFF. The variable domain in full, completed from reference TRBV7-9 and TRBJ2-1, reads DTGVSQNPRHKITKRGQNVTFRCDPISEHNRLYWYRQTLGQGPEFLTYFQNEAQLEKSRLLSDRFSAERPKGSFSTLEIQRTEQGDSAMYLCASSFRDRGYNEQFFGPGTRLTVL.

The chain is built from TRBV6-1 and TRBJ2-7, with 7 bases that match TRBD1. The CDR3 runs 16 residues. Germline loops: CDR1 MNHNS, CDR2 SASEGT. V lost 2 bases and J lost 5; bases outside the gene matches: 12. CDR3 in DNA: TGTGCCAGCAGTGAACTTCCGGGCCAGGGGGTCCACGAGCAGTACTTC. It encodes CASSELPGQGVHEQYF.

The CDR3 region has the DNA TGTGCCAGCAATACAGGAACCGGGGAGCTGTTTTTT. Translated, it gives CASNTGTGELFF. V gene TRBV12-3 or TRBV12-4 combines with J gene TRBJ2-2, with D tentatively TRBD1 (5 bases). The V gene lost 7 bases and the J gene lost 5 bases, with 8 bases spanning the gap. This CDR3 contains 12 residues.